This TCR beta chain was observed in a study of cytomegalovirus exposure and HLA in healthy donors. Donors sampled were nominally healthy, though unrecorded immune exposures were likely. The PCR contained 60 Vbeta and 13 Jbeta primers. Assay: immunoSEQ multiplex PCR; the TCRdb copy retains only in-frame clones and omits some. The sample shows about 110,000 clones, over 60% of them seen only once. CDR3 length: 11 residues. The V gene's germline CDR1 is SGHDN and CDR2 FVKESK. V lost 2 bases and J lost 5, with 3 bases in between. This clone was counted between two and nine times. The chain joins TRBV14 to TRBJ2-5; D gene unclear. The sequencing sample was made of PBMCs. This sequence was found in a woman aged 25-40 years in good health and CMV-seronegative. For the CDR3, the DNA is TGTGCCAGCAGCCAATCGGAGACCCAGTACTTC. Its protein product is CASSQSETQYF.